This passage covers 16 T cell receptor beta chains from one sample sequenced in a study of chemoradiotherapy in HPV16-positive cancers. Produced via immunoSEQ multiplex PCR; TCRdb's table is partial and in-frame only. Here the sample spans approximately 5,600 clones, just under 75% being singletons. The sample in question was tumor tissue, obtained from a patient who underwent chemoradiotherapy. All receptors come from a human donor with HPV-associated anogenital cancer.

The chain's CDR3 is CASSILISDYEQYF. As DNA, the CDR3 is TGTGCCAGTAGTATTCTAATTTCAGACTACGAGCAGTACTTC. The chain uses TRBV19 and TRBJ2-7; D is uncertain. The CDR3 covers 14 residues. Germline V lookup: CDR1 LNHDA, CDR2 SQIVND (reference sequence). Deletions cut 3 bases from V and 3 bases from J, with 12 bases between.

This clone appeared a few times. For the CDR3, the DNA is TGTGCCAGTAGTGGAGCCGGGACTAGCACAGATACGCAGTATTTT. Translation: CASSGAGTSTDTQYF. The rearrangement links TRBV19 to TRBJ2-3; maybe TRBD2 (6 bases). The V end was cut by 5 bases, the J end by 0 bases, with 12 bases between. In germline, CDR1 is LNHDA, CDR2 SQIVND (reference sequence). The CDR3 has 15 amino acids.

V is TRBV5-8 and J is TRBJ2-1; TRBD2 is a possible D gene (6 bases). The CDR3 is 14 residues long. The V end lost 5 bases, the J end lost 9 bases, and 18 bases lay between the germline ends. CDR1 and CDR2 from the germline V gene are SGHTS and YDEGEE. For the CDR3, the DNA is TGTGCCAGCAGTCAACTAGGGCGGGGTGGTGAGCAGTTCTTC. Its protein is CASSQLGRGGEQFF.

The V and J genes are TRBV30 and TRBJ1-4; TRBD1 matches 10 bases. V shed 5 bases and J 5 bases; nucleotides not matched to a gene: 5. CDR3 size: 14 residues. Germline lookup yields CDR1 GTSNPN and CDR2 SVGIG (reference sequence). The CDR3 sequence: CAWEPGQGNEKLFF. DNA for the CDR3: TGTGCCTGGGAGCCGGGACAGGGGAATGAAAAACTGTTTTTT.

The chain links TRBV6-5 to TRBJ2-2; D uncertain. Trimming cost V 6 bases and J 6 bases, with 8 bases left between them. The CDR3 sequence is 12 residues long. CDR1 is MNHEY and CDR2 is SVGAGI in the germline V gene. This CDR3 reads CASRQEPGELFF. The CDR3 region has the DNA TGTGCCAGCAGACAAGAGCCCGGGGAGCTGTTTTTT.

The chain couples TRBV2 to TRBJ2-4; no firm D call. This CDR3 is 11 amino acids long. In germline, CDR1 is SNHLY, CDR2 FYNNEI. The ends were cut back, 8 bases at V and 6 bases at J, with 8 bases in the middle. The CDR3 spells CASSSGNIQYF. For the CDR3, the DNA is TGTGCCAGCTCGTCGGGAAACATTCAGTACTTC. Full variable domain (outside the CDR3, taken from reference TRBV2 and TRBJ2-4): EPEVTQTPSHQVTQMGQEVILRCVPISNHLYFYWYRQILGQKVEFLVSFYNNEISEKSEIFDDQFSVERPDGSNFTLKIRSTKLEDSAMYFCASSSGNIQYFGAGTRLSVL.

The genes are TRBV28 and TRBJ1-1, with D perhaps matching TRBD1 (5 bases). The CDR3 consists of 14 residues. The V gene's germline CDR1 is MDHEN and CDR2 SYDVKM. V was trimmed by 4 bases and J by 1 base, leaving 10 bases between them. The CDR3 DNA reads TGTGCCAGCAGTTCTGGGGGACCGAACACTGAAGCTTTCTTT. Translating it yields CASSSGGPNTEAFF.

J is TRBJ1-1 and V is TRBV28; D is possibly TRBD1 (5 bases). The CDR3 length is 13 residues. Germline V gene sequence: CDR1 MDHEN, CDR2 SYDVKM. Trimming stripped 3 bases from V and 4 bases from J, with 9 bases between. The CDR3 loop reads CASSFFRATEAFF. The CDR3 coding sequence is TGTGCCAGCAGTTTCTTCAGGGCCACTGAAGCTTTCTTT.

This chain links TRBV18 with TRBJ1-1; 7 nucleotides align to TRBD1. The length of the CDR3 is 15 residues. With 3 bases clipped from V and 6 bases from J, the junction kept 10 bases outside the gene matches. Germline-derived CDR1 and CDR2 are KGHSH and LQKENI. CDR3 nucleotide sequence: TGTGCCAGCTCACCTTTTGACAGGGTGGTATCTGAAGCTTTCTTT. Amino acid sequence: CASSPFDRVVSEAFF. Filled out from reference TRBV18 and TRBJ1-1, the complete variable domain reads NAGVMQNPRHLVRRRGQEARLRCSPMKGHSHVYWYRQLPEEGLKFMVYLQKENIIDESGMPKERFSAEFPKEGPSILRIQQVVRGDSAAYFCASSPFDRVVSEAFFGQGTRLTVV.

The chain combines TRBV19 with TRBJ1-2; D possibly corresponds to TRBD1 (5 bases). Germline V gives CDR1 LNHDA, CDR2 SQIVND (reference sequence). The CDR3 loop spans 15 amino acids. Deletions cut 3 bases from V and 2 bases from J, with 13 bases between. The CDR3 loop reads CASSIGGGDNYGYTF. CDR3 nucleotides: TGTGCCAGTAGTATCGGCGGGGGGGACAACTATGGCTACACCTTC. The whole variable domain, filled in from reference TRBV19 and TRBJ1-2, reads DGGITQSPKYLFRKEGQNVTLSCEQNLNHDAMYWYRQDPGQGLRLIYYSQIVNDFQKGDIAEGYSVSREKKESFPLTVTSAQKNPTAFYLCASSIGGGDNYGYTFGSGTRLTVV.

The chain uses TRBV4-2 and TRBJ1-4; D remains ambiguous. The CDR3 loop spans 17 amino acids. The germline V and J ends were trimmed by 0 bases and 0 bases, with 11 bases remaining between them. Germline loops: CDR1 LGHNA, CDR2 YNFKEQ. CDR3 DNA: TGTGCCAGCAGCCAAGATGGGTACTCGGCAACTAATGAAAAACTGTTTTTT. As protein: CASSQDGYSATNEKLFF.

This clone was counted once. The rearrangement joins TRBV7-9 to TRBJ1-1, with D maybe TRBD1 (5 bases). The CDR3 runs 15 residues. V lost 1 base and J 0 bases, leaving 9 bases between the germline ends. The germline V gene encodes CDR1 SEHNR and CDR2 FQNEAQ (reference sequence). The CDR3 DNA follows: TGTGCCAGCAGCTTAGATCCGGGGGTGAACACTGAAGCTTTCTTT. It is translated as CASSLDPGVNTEAFF.

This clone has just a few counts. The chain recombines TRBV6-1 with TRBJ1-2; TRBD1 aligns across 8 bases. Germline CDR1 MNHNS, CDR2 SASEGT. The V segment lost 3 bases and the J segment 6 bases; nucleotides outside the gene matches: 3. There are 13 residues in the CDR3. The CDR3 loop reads CASSDRRGHGYTF. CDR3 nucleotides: TGTGCCAGCAGTGACCGCAGGGGGCATGGCTACACCTTC.

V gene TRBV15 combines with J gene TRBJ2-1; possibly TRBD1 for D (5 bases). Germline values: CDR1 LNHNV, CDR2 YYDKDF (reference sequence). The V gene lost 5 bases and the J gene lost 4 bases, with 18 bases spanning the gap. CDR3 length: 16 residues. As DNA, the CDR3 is TGTGCCACCAGCCCCCTCGCAGGGCTTCTGTACAATGAGCAGTTCTTC. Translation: CATSPLAGLLYNEQFF.

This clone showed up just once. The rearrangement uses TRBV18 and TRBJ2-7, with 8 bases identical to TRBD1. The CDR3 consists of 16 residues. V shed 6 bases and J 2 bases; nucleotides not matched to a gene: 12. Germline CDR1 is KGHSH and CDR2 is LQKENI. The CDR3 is CASSQQGGAQTYEQYF. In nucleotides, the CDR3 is TGTGCCAGCTCCCAACAGGGGGGAGCACAAACCTACGAGCAGTACTTC.

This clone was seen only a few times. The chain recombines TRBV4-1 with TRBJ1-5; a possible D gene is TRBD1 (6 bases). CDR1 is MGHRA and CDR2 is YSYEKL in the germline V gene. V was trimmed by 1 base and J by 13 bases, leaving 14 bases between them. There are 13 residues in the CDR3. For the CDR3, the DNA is TGCGCCAGCAGCCAAGGGGTGGGGACACAGCAGCATTTT. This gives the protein CASSQGVGTQQHF.